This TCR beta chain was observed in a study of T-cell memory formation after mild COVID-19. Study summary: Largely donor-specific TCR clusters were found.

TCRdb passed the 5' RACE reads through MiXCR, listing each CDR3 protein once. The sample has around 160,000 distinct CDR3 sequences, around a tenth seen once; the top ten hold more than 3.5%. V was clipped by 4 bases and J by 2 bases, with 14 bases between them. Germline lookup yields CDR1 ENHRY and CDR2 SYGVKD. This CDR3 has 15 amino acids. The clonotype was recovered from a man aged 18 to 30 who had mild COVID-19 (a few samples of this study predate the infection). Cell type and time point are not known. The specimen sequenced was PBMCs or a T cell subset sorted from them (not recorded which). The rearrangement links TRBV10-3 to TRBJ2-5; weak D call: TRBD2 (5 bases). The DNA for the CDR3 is TGTGCCATCAGTGGGTCCGGGAACCAACAAGAGACCCAGTACTTC. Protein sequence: CAISGSGNQQETQYF.